The rows below give T cell receptor beta chains drawn from one sample of a study of blood T cell repertoires in COVID-19. Some clones are missing from TCRdb's copy, which holds only in-frame ones; the method was immunoSEQ multiplex PCR. The sample lists roughly 220,000 clones, around nine tenths seen once, with 3% in the top ten. The sequenced sample consisted of peripheral blood. Every receptor here comes from a man between 60 and 70 years old with acute or convalescent COVID-19. CDR3s leave out the opening cysteine and the closing phenylalanine or tryptophan. The order of the fields is V gene, J gene, CDR3 protein.

TRBV19,TRBJ1-1,ASSISAVRNTEAF
TRBV6-5,TRBJ1-6,ASSYSAGPPLH
TRBV6-4,TRBJ1-6,ASSASWDTSSSPLH
TRBV11-2,TRBJ2-7,ASSQASGGAYEQY
TRBV7-9,TRBJ2-3,ASSVNRGVSTDTQY
TRBV10-2,TRBJ2-7,ASSDTGAYEQY
TRBV10-2,TRBJ1-1,ASSEGGGANTEAF
TRBV5-4,TRBJ2-5,ALRTNQETQY
TRBV5-4,TRBJ2-5,ASSLVAGPQETQY
TRBV7-3,TRBJ2-1,ASSSIILAGGPRSSYNEQF
TRBV6-1,TRBJ2-1,ASSESWLAGNNEQF
TRBV6-5,TRBJ1-1,ASYRVGTEAF
TRBV2,TRBJ2-2,ASRTGSGELF
TRBV7-9,TRBJ2-7,ASSTTALDEQY
TRBV3-1/TRBV3-2,TRBJ2-5,ASSRERGGETQY
TRBV5-1,TRBJ1-3,ASSNRGTTTISGNTIY
TRBV5-3,TRBJ1-5,ARREGGSNQPQH
TRBV28,TRBJ2-7,ASSLSPGFGEQY
TRBV9,TRBJ2-1,ASSAGLLSYNEQF
TRBV6-5,TRBJ2-7,ASSYRRTGATGEQY
TRBV29-1,TRBJ2-7,SVAGPWDYEQY
TRBV27,TRBJ1-5,ASSSTGGGQPQH
TRBV6-6,TRBJ2-3,ASSPGGTQY
TRBV27,TRBJ2-7,ASGRGDSSYEQY
TRBV3-1/TRBV3-2,TRBJ1-1,ASSPVRGHDTEAF
TRBV2,TRBJ1-2,ASSDPGDYGYT
TRBV9,TRBJ2-3,ASSARDNTDTQY
TRBV19,TRBJ1-1,ASSLGGVWTEAF
TRBV6-5,TRBJ2-7,ASQETGYSYEQY
TRBV6-1,TRBJ1-2,ASSELGQSGGYT
TRBV4-3,TRBJ2-4,ASSQELHGGTKNIQY
TRBV6-5,TRBJ1-1,ASRGARRTNTEAF
TRBV5-6,TRBJ1-2,ASSLGQGSYGYT
TRBV6-1,TRBJ1-2,ASSEGQGHTGGYT
TRBV29-1,TRBJ1-2,SVELQTGGYT
TRBV4-2,TRBJ2-2,ASSQPGTANTGELF
TRBV18,TRBJ2-2,ASSPRQGSTGELF
TRBV30,TRBJ1-2,AWSVTRVYGYT
TRBV5-4,TRBJ2-7,ASSLEGTYEQY
TRBV28,TRBJ1-4,ATRGGDTNEKLF
TRBV6-2/TRBV6-3,TRBJ1-5,ASSYSIGRVDQPQH